The sequence of this T cell receptor (beta chain) was determined in a study of blood T cell repertoires in COVID-19. Study overall: In each case, the material was cDNA or gDNA derived from T cells, B-cell-depleted T cells, or PBMCs.

The length of the CDR3 is 12 residues. CDR1 is SGHNT and CDR2 is YYREEE in the germline V gene (reference sequence). The V gene lost 0 bases and the J gene lost 11 bases, with 8 bases spanning the gap. Source study methods: Scientists estimated how many nucleated cells there were by amplifying reference gene primers. Assay: immunoSEQ multiplex PCR; the TCRdb copy retains only in-frame clones and omits some. V, J and clone size were drawn from that table, and D and trimming were deduced from the DNA. The sample gives about 330,000 clones, more than 70% of which show up once; approximately 5% is in the top ten.

V usage is TRBV5-4 and J usage is TRBJ1-4; weak D call: TRBD1 (5 bases). The TCR sequence derives from a woman in her thirties who had recovered from COVID-19. The sequencing sample was made of PBMCs or T cells enriched from blood (not recorded which). In DNA form, the CDR3 reads TGTGCCAGCAGCTTGGATAGGGGCAAACTGTTTTTT. It codes for CASSLDRGKLFF.